Shown below are 6 T cell receptor beta chains from a single sample sequenced in a study of blood T cell repertoires in COVID-19. Profiling relied on immunoSEQ multiplex PCR, and the TCRdb table lists in-frame clones only, not all of them. The sample carries some 74,000 clones, 70% to 90% recorded once. The sample comprised peripheral blood. These receptors were taken from a woman older than 75 with acute or convalescent COVID-19.

The chain links TRBV5-4 to TRBJ1-3; tentatively, D is TRBD1 (5 bases). The CDR3 consists of 16 residues. Germline V gene lookup returns CDR1 SGHNT and CDR2 YYREEE (reference sequence). The V and J ends lost 4 bases and 0 bases respectively, with 14 bases between them. The CDR3 reads CASSVQGEDSGNTIYF. The CDR3 DNA reads TGTGCCAGCAGCGTCCAAGGGGAGGACTCTGGAAACACCATATATTTT.

V is TRBV25-1 and J is TRBJ2-3, with TRBD1 identical over 10 bases. Trimming cost V 7 bases and J 4 bases; bases outside gene matches: 5. The CDR3 contains 14 residues. The V gene's germline CDR1 is MGHDK and CDR2 SYGVNS. The CDR3 sequence: CASTWTGGSDTQYF. The CDR3 coding sequence is TGTGCCAGCACCTGGACAGGGGGGTCAGATACGCAGTATTTT.

The DNA for the CDR3 is TGCGCCAGCAGCTTGGGCGCGGCGGGGGCCTTCTCTGGAAACACCATATATTTT. Its protein is CASSLGAAGAFSGNTIYF. V gene TRBV5-1 combines with J gene TRBJ1-3, with D perhaps matching TRBD1 (6 bases). CDR1 SGHRS and CDR2 YFSETQ come from the germline V gene. V was shortened by 0 bases and J by 0 bases, with 16 bases between the two germline ends. The CDR3 totals 18 residues.

J is TRBJ1-2 and V is TRBV30; tentatively, D is TRBD1 (5 bases). Trimming pared 1 base from V and 4 bases from J, leaving 7 bases between. Germline V lookup: CDR1 GTSNPN, CDR2 SVGIG (reference sequence). This CDR3 comprises 12 residues. CDR3 region: CAWSDRPYGYTF. CDR3 nucleotide sequence: TGTGCCTGGAGTGACAGGCCCTATGGCTACACCTTC. The whole variable domain, remainder taken from reference TRBV30 and TRBJ1-2, is SQTIHQWPATLVQPVGSPLSLECTVEGTSNPNLYWYRQAAGRGLQLLFYSVGIGQISSEVPQNLSASRPQDRQFILSSKKLLLSDSGFYLCAWSDRPYGYTFGSGTRLTVV.

The rearrangement uses TRBV3-1 (or the pseudogene TRBV3-2) and TRBJ2-7; D is ambiguous. Germline V CDR1 and CDR2: LGHDT, YNNKEL (reference sequence). The CDR3 runs 11 residues. The V end lost 3 bases, the J end lost 5 bases, and 5 bases lay between the germline ends. The CDR3 sequence: CASSHGHEQYF. The DNA of the CDR3 is TGTGCCAGCAGCCATGGCCACGAGCAGTACTTC.

The rearrangement joins TRBV5-1 to TRBJ2-5; 10 nucleotides align to TRBD2. The CDR3 extends over 16 amino acids. CDR1 SGHRS and CDR2 YFSETQ come from the germline V gene. With V trimmed by 3 bases and J by 1 base, 6 bases remained unmatched. The CDR3 loop reads CASSSGLAVVQETQYF. CDR3 DNA: TGCGCCAGCAGCTCAGGACTAGCGGTAGTCCAAGAGACCCAGTACTTC.